Listed below are T cell receptor beta chains from one sample, sequenced in a study of OX40 agonist ivuxolimab in advanced cancers. Produced via immunoSEQ multiplex PCR; TCRdb's table is partial and in-frame only. The table lists 60,000 to 90,000 clones, about four fifths of them singletons. This material consisted of CD4+ or CD8+ T cells sorted from blood, taken in a trial of the OX40 agonist ivuxolimab. These receptors originate from an adult with an advanced solid tumor such as melanoma, head and neck, liver or kidney cancer. Each CDR3 is given without its conserved first and last residue. Each record gives: V gene, CDR3 protein.

>TRBV20-1
SAVLFYGYT
>TRBV28
ASSSAGLAGGFEQY
>TRBV27
ASSLRQGGYGKNIQY
>TRBV5-8
ASTSWGSNQPQH
>TRBV29-1
SFILGLAGGNEQF
>TRBV7-6
ASKRRLQETQY
>TRBV19
ASTGQGSPLH
>TRBV11-2
ASSTNRGDTQY
>TRBV28
ASSLSTGEQF
>TRBV28
ASSPRDHNYEQY
>TRBV13
ASSPETGGSGELF
>TRBV6-1
ASEGRVMRNQPQH
>TRBV18
ASSPGTSGKGDTQY
>TRBV2
ASRKIGLTGVTNEKLF
>TRBV9
ASSVDMGQAF
>TRBV7-9
ASLRGRPGRY
>TRBV6-1
ASSERGLAGLEQY
>TRBV15
ATATGRDTQY
>TRBV19
ASKNTGTEKLF
>TRBV5-1
ASSVLGSTDTQY
>TRBV7-8
ASSWTGTGELF
>TRBV2
ASRDSGQNIQY
>TRBV14
ASSQDQPSAWGGQY
>TRBV9
ASSVEAGHSNTEAF
>TRBV28
ASSPWTATNEKLF
>TRBV18
ASSPPTGSVTEAF
>TRBV7-9
ASSSSGTGVAYEKLF
>TRBV2
ASSVSPAAYEQY
>TRBV13
ASSLVAGVHYEQY
>TRBV12-5
ASGFRMVEGWSGNTIY
>TRBV6-5
ASSYSTGQGLGYT
>TRBV9
ASSGGDGQPQH
>TRBV6-1
ASSEGPQPQH
>TRBV7-8
ASSLSSLNEQY
>TRBV5-1
ASNPGLEFGEQF
>TRBV20-1
SAQTVYGYT
>TRBV9
ASSQGLIPEAF
>TRBV28
ASRTGTPPEAF
>TRBV6-5
ASSRDGPPGEQY
>TRBV18
ASSTGTSIETQY
>TRBV13
ASSLIGYEQY
>TRBV2
ASTPGSIYGYT
>TRBV30
AWSPGTRREETQY
>TRBV18
ASSRDRDLNTEAF
>TRBV4-3
ASSQRPGWYEQY
>TRBV10-3
ATRQVETQY
>TRBV11-3
ASSYRGLHEQF
>TRBV18
ASSPPGIGGNTEAF
>TRBV14
ASSYGSSGNTIY
>TRBV7-2
ASSLGQGLGGSYEQY
>TRBV9
ASSSGTSGYNEQF
>TRBV6-5
ASSYSGTGNSPLH
>TRBV6-1
ASRQGEAGANVLT
>TRBV19
ASRSNEAGQETQY
>TRBV7-7
ASSLVHQETQY